This T cell receptor beta chain was sequenced in a study of cytomegalovirus exposure and HLA in healthy donors. On the study more broadly: The 95 to 150 validation repertoires used a platform that matched the one used for the approximately 700 first-cohort repertoires, as a later analysis reported.

Only in-frame clones appear in the TCRdb table, and some are missing; sequencing was by immunoSEQ multiplex PCR. The table includes under 350,000 clones, about 86% detected once. The junction had 26 bases not matched to a gene; V was cut back by 6 bases and J by 4 bases. This CDR3 spans 21 amino acids. Per germline, CDR1 SNHLY and CDR2 FYNNEI. V is TRBV2 and J is TRBJ2-2, with TRBD1 matching 7 bases. Material for sequencing was PBMCs. This receptor was obtained from a woman between 18 and 29 years old in good health and CMV-seronegative. CDR3 loop: CASRVGDRDSTYPLVTGELFF. The CDR3 DNA reads TGTGCCAGCAGGGTAGGGGACCGGGACAGCACTTATCCTCTGGTCACCGGGGAGCTGTTTTTT.